The 6 T cell receptor beta chains reported below all come from one sample, sequenced in a study of Graves' ophthalmopathy and Graves' hyperthyroidism. RNA served as the template for amplifying TCR beta CDR3 regions. First-round RT-PCR with HTBI primers preceded a second-round multiplex PCR. Each CDR3 protein is one row after TCRdb ran MiXCR on the multiplex PCR reads. Among about 1.1 million distinct CDR3 sequences listed, about 38% were seen once. The sample was peripheral blood or thyroid tissue (not recorded which). The receptor set was obtained from an adult man with Graves' hyperthyroidism.

CDR3 sequence (DNA): TGCAGCCCGCCGGGACAGGGGGCTGAAGCTTTCTTT. This encodes CSPPGQGAEAFF. The chain combines TRBV29-1 with TRBJ1-1, with 11 bases aligning to TRBD1. Trimming cost V 8 bases and J 6 bases; bases outside gene matches: 5. CDR3 length equals 12 residues. Per germline, CDR1 SQVTM and CDR2 ANQGSEA. The entire variable domain, with the rest obtained from reference TRBV29-1 and TRBJ1-1, is as follows: SAVISQKPSRDICQRGTSLTIQCQVDSQVTMMFWYRQQPGQSLTLIATANQGSEATYESGFVIDKFPISRPNLTFSTLTVSNMSPEDSSIYLCSPPGQGAEAFFGQGTRLTVV.

The rearrangement uses TRBV25-1 and TRBJ1-1; 8 nucleotides align to TRBD1. The CDR3 is 16 amino acids. The germline gives CDR1 MGHDK, CDR2 SYGVNS. The junction had 13 bases not matched to a gene; V was cut back by 9 bases and J by 1 base. CDR3 bases: TGTGCCAGTCTGACAGGGGTGGGATTGGGGAACACTGAAGCTTTCTTT. Its protein product is CASLTGVGLGNTEAFF.

The chain has TRBV6-2 or TRBV6-3 and TRBJ1-6; D ambiguous. The CDR3 is made up of 13 amino acids. V was trimmed by 8 bases and J by 5 bases, leaving 10 bases between them. Germline values: CDR1 MNHEY, CDR2 SVGEGT. This CDR3 reads CASVRGNNSPLHF. CDR3 bases: TGTGCCAGCGTCCGGGGAAATAATTCACCCCTCCACTTT.

The chain employs TRBV29-1 and TRBJ1-2; no clear D gene. V gave up 2 bases and J gave up 2 bases, with 12 bases separating them. The CDR3 covers 14 residues. Germline values: CDR1 SQVTM, CDR2 ANQGSEA. CDR3 DNA sequence: TGCAGCGTTGAAATCAGCATTGCGAACTATGGCTACACCTTC. Amino acid sequence: CSVEISIANYGYTF.

This chain links TRBV7-8 with TRBJ1-5; 10 bases line up with TRBD1. The CDR3 runs to 16 residues. Looked up from germline, CDR1 is SGHVS and CDR2 is FQNEAQ. With V trimmed by 1 base and J by 9 bases, 9 bases remained unmatched. The CDR3 nucleotides are TGTGCCAGCAGCTTAGGGGGACAGGGGCCTGGATGGCCCCAGCATTTT. It is translated as CASSLGGQGPGWPQHF.

This chain joins TRBV15 and TRBJ1-1; possibly TRBD1 for D (6 bases). This CDR3 is 15 amino acids long. Germline lookup yields CDR1 LNHNV and CDR2 YYDKDF (reference sequence). Between the trimmed V and J ends, which lost 2 bases and 1 base, there was a span of 11 bases. CDR3 sequence (DNA): TGTGCCACCAGCAGATCGGGACATAGGAACACTGAAGCTTTCTTT. Translated, it gives CATSRSGHRNTEAFF.